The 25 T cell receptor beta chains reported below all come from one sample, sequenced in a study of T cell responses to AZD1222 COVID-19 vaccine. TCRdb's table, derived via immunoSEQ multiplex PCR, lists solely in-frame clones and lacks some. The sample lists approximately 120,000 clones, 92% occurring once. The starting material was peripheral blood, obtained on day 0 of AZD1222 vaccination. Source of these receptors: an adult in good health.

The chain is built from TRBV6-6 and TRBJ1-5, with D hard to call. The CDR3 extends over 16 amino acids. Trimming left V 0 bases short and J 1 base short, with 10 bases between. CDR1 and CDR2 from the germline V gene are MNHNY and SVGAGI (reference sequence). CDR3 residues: CASSYSIFGSNQPQHF. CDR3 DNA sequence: TGTGCCAGCAGTTACTCGATTTTTGGAAGCAATCAGCCCCAGCATTTT.

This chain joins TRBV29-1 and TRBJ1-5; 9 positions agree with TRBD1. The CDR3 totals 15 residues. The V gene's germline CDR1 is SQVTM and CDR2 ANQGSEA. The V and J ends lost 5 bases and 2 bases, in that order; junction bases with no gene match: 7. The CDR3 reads CSVSDRGLGNQPQHF. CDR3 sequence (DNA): TGCAGCGTTTCCGACAGGGGGTTGGGCAATCAGCCCCAGCATTTT. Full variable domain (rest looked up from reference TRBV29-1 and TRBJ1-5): SAVISQKPSRDICQRGTSLTIQCQVDSQVTMMFWYRQQPGQSLTLIATANQGSEATYESGFVIDKFPISRPNLTFSTLTVSNMSPEDSSIYLCSVSDRGLGNQPQHFGDGTRLSIL.

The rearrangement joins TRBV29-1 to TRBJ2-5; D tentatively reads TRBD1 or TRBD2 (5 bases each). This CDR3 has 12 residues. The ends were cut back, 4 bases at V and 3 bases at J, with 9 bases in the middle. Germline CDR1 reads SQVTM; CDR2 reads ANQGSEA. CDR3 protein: CSVVRGEETQYF. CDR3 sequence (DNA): TGCAGCGTTGTACGAGGGGAAGAGACCCAGTACTTC.

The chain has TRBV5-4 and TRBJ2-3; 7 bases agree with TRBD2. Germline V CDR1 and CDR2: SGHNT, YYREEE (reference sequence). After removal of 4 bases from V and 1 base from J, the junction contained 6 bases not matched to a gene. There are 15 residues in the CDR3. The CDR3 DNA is TGTGCCAGCAGCGCGCGGGAGAGGGGCACAGATACGCAGTATTTT. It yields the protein CASSARERGTDTQYF.

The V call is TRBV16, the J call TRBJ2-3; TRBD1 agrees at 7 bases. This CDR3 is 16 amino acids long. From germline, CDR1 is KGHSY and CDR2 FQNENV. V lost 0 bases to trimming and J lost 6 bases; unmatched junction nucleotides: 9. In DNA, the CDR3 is TGTGCCAGCAGCCAATCCGTACAGGGGTGGGCCGATACGCAGTATTTT. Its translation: CASSQSVQGWADTQYF. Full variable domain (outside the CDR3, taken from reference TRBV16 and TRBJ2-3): GEEVAQTPKHLVRGEGQKAKLYCAPIKGHSYVFWYQQVLKNEFKFLISFQNENVFDETGMPKERFSAKCLPNSPCSLEIQATKLEDSAVYFCASSQSVQGWADTQYFGPGTRLTVL.

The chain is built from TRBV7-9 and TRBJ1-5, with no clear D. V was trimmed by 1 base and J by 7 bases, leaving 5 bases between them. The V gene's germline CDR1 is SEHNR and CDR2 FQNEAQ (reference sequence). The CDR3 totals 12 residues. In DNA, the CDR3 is TGTGCCAGCAGCTTAGACCGCCAGCCCCAGCATTTT. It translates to CASSLDRQPQHF.

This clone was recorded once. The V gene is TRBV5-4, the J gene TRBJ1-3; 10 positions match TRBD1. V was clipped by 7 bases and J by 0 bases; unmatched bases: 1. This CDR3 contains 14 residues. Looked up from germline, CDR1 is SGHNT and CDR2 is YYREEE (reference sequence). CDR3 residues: CASGDRGSGNTIYF. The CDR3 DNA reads TGTGCCAGCGGGGACAGGGGCTCTGGAAACACCATATATTTT.

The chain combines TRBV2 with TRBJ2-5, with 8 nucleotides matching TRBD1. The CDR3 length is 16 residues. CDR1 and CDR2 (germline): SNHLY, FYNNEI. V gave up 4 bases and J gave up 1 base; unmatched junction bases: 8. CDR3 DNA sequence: TGTGCCAGCAGTGTCTTCGGACAGGGCTTCCAAGAGACCCAGTACTTC. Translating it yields CASSVFGQGFQETQYF.

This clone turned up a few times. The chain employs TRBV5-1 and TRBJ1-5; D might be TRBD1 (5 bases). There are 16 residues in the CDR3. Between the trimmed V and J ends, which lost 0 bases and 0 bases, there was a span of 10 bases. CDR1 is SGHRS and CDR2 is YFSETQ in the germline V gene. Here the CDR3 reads CASSLGSGSSNQPQHF. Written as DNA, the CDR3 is TGCGCCAGCAGCTTGGGGTCAGGGAGTAGCAATCAGCCCCAGCATTTT.

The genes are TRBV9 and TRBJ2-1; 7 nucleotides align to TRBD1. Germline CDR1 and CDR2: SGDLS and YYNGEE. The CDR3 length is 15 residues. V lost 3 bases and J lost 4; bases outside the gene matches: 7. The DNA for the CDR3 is TGTGCCAGCAGCGCTTCCGGGACAGAGTACAATGAGCAGTTCTTC. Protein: CASSASGTEYNEQFF.

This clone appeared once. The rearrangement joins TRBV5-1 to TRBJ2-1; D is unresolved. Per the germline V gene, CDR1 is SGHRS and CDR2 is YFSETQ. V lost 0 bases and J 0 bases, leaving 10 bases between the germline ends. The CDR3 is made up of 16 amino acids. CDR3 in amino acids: CASSLDGVSSYNEQFF. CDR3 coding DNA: TGCGCCAGCAGCTTGGACGGAGTTAGCTCCTACAATGAGCAGTTCTTC.

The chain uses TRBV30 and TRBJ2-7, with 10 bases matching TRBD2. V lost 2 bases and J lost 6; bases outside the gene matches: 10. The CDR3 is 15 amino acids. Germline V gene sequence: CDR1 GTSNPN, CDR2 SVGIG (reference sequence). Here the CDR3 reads CAWSITSLAGVEQYF. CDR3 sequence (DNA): TGTGCCTGGAGTATCACTTCCCTAGCGGGAGTCGAGCAGTACTTC.

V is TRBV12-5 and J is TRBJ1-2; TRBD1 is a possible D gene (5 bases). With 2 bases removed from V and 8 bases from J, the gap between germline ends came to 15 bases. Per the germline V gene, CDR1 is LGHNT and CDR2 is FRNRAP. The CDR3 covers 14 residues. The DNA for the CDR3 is TGTGCTAGTGGTTTGATGGGGGGAGGAGTCGGCTACACCTTC. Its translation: CASGLMGGGVGYTF.

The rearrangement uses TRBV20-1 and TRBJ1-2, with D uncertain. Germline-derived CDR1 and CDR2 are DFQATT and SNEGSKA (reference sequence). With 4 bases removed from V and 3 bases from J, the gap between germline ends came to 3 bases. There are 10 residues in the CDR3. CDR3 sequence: CSATDYGYTF. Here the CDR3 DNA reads TGCAGTGCTACGGACTATGGCTACACCTTC.

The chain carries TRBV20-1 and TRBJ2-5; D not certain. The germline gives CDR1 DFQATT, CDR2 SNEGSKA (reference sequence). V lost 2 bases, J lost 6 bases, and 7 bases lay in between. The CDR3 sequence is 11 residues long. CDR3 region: CSARKRKTQYF. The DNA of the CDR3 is TGCAGTGCTAGAAAGAGGAAGACCCAGTACTTC.

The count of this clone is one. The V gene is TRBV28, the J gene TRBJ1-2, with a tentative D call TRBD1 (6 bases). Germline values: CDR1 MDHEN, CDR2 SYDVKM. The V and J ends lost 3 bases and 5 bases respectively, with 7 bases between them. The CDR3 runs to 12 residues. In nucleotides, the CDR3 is TGTGCCAGCAGTTTTAGGGGGTATGGCTACACCTTC. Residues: CASSFRGYGYTF.

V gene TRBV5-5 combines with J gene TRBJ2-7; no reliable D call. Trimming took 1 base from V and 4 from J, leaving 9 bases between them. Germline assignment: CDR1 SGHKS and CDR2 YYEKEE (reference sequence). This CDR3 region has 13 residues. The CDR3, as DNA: TGTGCCAGCAGCTTGTATCCGGATTACGAGCAGTACTTC. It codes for CASSLYPDYEQYF. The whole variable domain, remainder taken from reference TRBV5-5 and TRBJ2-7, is DAGVTQSPTHLIKTRGQQVTLRCSPISGHKSVSWYQQVLGQGPQFIFQYYEKEERGRGNFPDRFSARQFPNYSSELNVNALLLGDSALYLCASSLYPDYEQYFGPGTRLTVT.

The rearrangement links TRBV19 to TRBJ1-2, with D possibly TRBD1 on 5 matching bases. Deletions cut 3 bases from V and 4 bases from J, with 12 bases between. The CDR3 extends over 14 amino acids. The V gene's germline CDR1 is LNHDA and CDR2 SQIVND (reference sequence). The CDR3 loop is CASSMGYGTYGYTF. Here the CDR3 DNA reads TGTGCCAGTAGTATGGGGTACGGGACCTATGGCTACACCTTC.

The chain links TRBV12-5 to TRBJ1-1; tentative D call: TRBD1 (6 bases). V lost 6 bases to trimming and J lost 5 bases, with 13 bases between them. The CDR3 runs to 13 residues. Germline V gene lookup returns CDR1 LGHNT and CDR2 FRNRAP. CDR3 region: CASGQGSRTEAFF. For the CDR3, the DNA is TGTGCTAGTGGCCAGGGGTCGAGGACTGAAGCTTTCTTT. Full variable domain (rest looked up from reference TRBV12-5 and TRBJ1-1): DARVTQTPRHKVTEMGQEVTMRCQPILGHNTVFWYRQTMMQGLELLAYFRNRAPLDDSGMPKDRFSAEMPDATLATLKIQPSEPRDSAVYFCASGQGSRTEAFFGQGTRLTVV.

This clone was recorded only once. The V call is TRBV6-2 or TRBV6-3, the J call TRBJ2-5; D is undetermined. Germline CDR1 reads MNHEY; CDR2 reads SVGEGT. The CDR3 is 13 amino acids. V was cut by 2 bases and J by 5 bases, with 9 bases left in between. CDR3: CASSYRQDETQYF. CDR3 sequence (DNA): TGTGCCAGCAGTTACAGACAAGACGAGACCCAGTACTTC.

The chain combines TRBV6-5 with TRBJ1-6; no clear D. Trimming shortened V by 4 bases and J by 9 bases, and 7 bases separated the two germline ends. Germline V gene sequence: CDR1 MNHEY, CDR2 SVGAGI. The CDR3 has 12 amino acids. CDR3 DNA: TGTGCCAGCAGTTCCCCCAGTTCACCCCTCCACTTT. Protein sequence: CASSSPSSPLHF.

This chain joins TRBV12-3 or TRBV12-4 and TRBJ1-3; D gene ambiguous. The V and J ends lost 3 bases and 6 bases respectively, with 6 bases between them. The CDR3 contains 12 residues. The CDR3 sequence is CASSFRLNTIYF. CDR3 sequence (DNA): TGTGCCAGCAGTTTTCGTCTAAACACCATATATTTT.

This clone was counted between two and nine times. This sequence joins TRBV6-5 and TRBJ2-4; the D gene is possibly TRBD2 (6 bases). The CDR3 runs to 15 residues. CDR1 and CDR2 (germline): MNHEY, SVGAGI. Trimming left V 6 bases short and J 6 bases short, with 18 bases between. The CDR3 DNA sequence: TGTGCCAGCAGCGCGGGACCCCACCAGGGAAACATTCAGTACTTC. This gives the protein CASSAGPHQGNIQYF.

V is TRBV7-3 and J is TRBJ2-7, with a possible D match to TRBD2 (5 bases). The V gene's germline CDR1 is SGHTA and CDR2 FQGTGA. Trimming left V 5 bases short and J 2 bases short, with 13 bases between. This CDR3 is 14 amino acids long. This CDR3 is CASSPRGTPYEQYF. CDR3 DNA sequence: TGTGCCAGCAGCCCCCGGGGAACCCCCTACGAGCAGTACTTC.

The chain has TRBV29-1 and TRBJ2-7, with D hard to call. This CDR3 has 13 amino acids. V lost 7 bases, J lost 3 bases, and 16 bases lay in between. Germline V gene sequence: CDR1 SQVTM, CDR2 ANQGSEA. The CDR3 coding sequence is TGCAGCGCCCGACACCGGCCCTACTACGAGCAGTACTTC. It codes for CSARHRPYYEQYF.